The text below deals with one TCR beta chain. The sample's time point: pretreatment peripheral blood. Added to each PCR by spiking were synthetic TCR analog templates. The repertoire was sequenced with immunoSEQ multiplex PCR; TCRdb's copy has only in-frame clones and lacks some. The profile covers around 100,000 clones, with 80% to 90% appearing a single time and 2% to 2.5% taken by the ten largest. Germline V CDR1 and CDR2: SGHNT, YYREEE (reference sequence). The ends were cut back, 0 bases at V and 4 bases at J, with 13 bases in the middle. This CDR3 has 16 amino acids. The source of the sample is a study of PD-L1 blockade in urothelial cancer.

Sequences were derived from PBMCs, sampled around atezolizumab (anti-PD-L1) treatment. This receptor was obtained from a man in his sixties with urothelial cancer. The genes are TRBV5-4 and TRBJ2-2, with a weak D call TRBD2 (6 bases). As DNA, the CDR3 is TGTGCCAGCAGCTTGGCGGCGGGCGGGGTCACCGGGGAGCTGTTTTTT. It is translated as CASSLAAGGVTGELFF.